These 14 T cell receptor beta chains came from one sample sequenced in a study of blood T cells in healthy people across ages. For the second PCR, which ran for 7 to 11 cycles, a sample-barcoded 5' primer and a J-beta primer mix were used. TCRdb used MiXCR to reprocess the 5' RACE reads, holding one entry per CDR3 protein. The sample consists of about 1.8 million distinct CDR3 sequences, roughly 52% of them appearing once. The sample comprised blood. The receptors were gathered from a woman in her thirties or forties in good health.

The V call is TRBV20-1, the J call TRBJ1-2, with 10 bases identical to TRBD1. The CDR3 consists of 14 residues. The germline gives CDR1 DFQATT, CDR2 SNEGSKA (reference sequence). Unmatched junction bases numbered 5, after V lost 2 bases and J lost 5 bases. The chain's CDR3 is CSARLGQGRYGYTF. The CDR3 DNA reads as TGCAGTGCTAGACTGGGACAGGGGCGGTATGGCTACACCTTC.

The chain combines TRBV4-1 with TRBJ1-2; D is uncertain. V was clipped by 1 base and J by 5 bases, with 14 bases between them. The V gene's germline CDR1 is MGHRA and CDR2 YSYEKL. This CDR3 is built from 15 residues. The CDR3 DNA follows: TGCGCCAGCAGCCAAGCCCCCGGGAGGGTATATGGCTACACCTTC. Translation gives CASSQAPGRVYGYTF.

CDR3 sequence: CASSYRHPSYEQYF. CDR3 bases: TGTGCCAGCAGTTACCGACACCCGAGCTACGAGCAGTACTTC. This chain connects TRBV6-2 or TRBV6-3 to TRBJ2-7, with D unclear. Germline V gives CDR1 MNHEY, CDR2 SVGEGT. The CDR3 length is 14 residues. The V end was cut by 2 bases, the J end by 3 bases, with 11 bases between.

A few counts support this clonotype. Relative to the germline gene, one junction end is altered; a read error may explain this. The chain links TRBV27 to TRBJ2-7; D is unresolved. CDR1 MNHEY and CDR2 SMNVEV come from the germline V gene (reference sequence). The CDR3 length is 14 residues. As DNA, the CDR3 is TGTGCCAGCAGCTTATTCGGAGTCTCCTACGAGCAGTACTTC. This sequence encodes CASSLFGVSYEQYF.

In its sample, this clonotype was seen a few times. This chain joins TRBV6-6 and TRBJ1-5, with 7 bases lining up with TRBD1. This CDR3 is built from 15 residues. Germline assignment: CDR1 MNHNY and CDR2 SVGAGI (reference sequence). V lost 6 bases and J lost 6; bases outside the gene matches: 11. The CDR3 protein is CASRFATGLSQPQHF. Written as DNA, the CDR3 is TGTGCCAGCAGGTTCGCGACAGGGTTAAGTCAGCCCCAGCATTTT.

This clonotype was counted a few times. V is TRBV10-3 and J is TRBJ1-1, with a tentative D call TRBD1 (6 bases). This CDR3 region has 14 residues. Per the germline V gene, CDR1 is ENHRY and CDR2 is SYGVKD. Trimming removed 5 bases at V and 0 bases at J, with 10 bases between. This CDR3 reads CAISPDSMNTEAFF. CDR3 coding DNA: TGTGCCATCAGTCCGGACAGTATGAACACTGAAGCTTTCTTT.

This rearrangement joins TRBV28 to TRBJ2-5; 8 bases match TRBD1. Per germline, CDR1 MDHEN and CDR2 SYDVKM. The V gene end was trimmed by 6 bases and the J gene end by 0 bases; junction bases not matched to a gene: 9. The CDR3 loop spans 16 amino acids. In DNA form, the CDR3 reads TGTGCCAGCAGCACACCCGGGACAGGAAACCAAGAGACCCAGTACTTC. The encoded protein is CASSTPGTGNQETQYF.

This clonotype appeared a few times. J is TRBJ2-1 and V is TRBV5-1, with D possibly TRBD2 on 5 matching bases. Germline CDR1 SGHRS, CDR2 YFSETQ. This CDR3 has 14 amino acids. Deletions cut 0 bases from V and 5 bases from J, with 9 bases between. The DNA for the CDR3 is TGCGCCAGCAGCTTGGATCCCGGGAACAATGAGCAGTTCTTC. It yields the protein CASSLDPGNNEQFF. Variable domain in full (rest from reference TRBV5-1 and TRBJ2-1): KAGVTQTPRYLIKTRGQQVTLSCSPISGHRSVSWYQQTPGQGLQFLFEYFSETQRNKGNFPGRFSGRQFSNSRSEMNVSTLELGDSALYLCASSLDPGNNEQFFGPGTRLTVL.

V gene TRBV7-6 combines with J gene TRBJ2-1, with D tentatively TRBD2 (7 bases). In germline, CDR1 is SGHVS, CDR2 FNYEAQ. There are 18 residues in the CDR3. Trimming shortened V by 5 bases and J by 2 bases, and 22 bases separated the two germline ends. This chain's CDR3 is CASSPRFSPGGTYNEQFF. The CDR3, as DNA: TGTGCCAGCAGCCCACGTTTTTCCCCGGGGGGCACCTACAATGAGCAGTTCTTC.

The chain carries TRBV27 and TRBJ2-4; 12 bases are a match to TRBD1. Trimming at V came to 5 bases and at J to 14 bases, leaving 10 bases not matched to a gene. CDR3 length: 14 residues. The germline gives CDR1 MNHEY, CDR2 SMNVEV (reference sequence). The CDR3 loop reads CASSVHPGTGGEYF. The CDR3 DNA reads as TGTGCCAGCAGTGTACACCCTGGGACAGGGGGCGAGTACTTC.

The genes are TRBV4-3 and TRBJ1-1, with D possibly TRBD1 on 6 matching bases. V lost 5 bases to trimming and J lost 7 bases, with 23 bases between them. Germline values: CDR1 LGHNA, CDR2 YSLEER. The CDR3 has 16 residues. CDR3 sequence (DNA): TGCGCCAGCAGCTCCTGGACAGCCTCTCCTTTATATGAAGCTTTCTTT. As protein: CASSSWTASPLYEAFF.

The sample holds a few counts of this clonotype. V gene TRBV7-2 combines with J gene TRBJ2-7; D not certain. CDR3 length: 15 residues. Germline CDR1 reads SGHTA; CDR2 reads FQGNSA. Trimming left V 5 bases short and J 3 bases short, with 17 bases between. The CDR3 DNA reads as TGTGCCAGCAGCGATTTACAAGACCCCTACTACGAGCAGTACTTC. This translates into CASSDLQDPYYEQYF. The variable domain in full, with the rest retrieved from reference TRBV7-2 and TRBJ2-7, is GAGVSQSPSNKVTEKGKDVELRCDPISGHTALYWYRQSLGQGLEFLIYFQGNSAPDKSGLPSDRFSAERTGGSVSTLTIQRTQQEDSAVYLCASSDLQDPYYEQYFGPGTRLTVT.

V is TRBV2 and J is TRBJ1-2; maybe TRBD1 (5 bases). Trimming pared 7 bases from V and 7 bases from J, leaving 16 bases between. There are 13 residues in the CDR3. Germline lookup yields CDR1 SNHLY and CDR2 FYNNEI. DNA of the CDR3: TGTGCCAGCACCGAGGAGGGGCTAGGTGGCTACACCTTC. It specifies CASTEEGLGGYTF.

J is TRBJ2-3 and V is TRBV5-8; 7 nucleotides line up with TRBD1. The ends lost 3 bases at V and 0 bases at J; junction bases unmatched: 4. This CDR3 is 15 amino acids long. The V gene's germline CDR1 is SGHTS and CDR2 YDEGEE. CDR3 sequence: CASSSGQHSTDTQYF. In DNA form, the CDR3 reads TGTGCCAGCAGCTCGGGACAGCACAGCACAGATACGCAGTATTTT.